These T cell receptor beta chains were read from a single sample in a study of early T cells in non-severe SARS-CoV-2 infection. One entry per CDR3 protein, called by TCRdb with MiXCR from the 5' RACE reads. The data contain 60,000 to 75,000 distinct CDR3 sequences, over 9.5% of them singletons. The sequenced sample was whole blood. The source is an adult who was a healthcare worker with PCR-confirmed SARS-CoV-2 infection or an uninfected control (not recorded which). Both conserved end residues are part of each CDR3. D genes are given only for firm matches. Part of the rows lack a size; the others show once, few, many or a class for expanded clones.

j_gene,len,abundance,d_gene,v_gene,CDR3aa,CDR3nt
TRBJ2-7,12,many,-,TRBV29-1,CSVRRSSYEQYF,TGCAGCGTTCGTAGGTCTTCCTACGAGCAGTACTTC
TRBJ2-7,12,few,-,TRBV6-6,CASTHGDTEQYF,TGTGCCAGCACCCACGGGGACACCGAGCAGTACTTC
TRBJ1-2,14,-,-,TRBV12-3/TRBV12-4,CASSLGQTLYGYTF,TGTGCCAGCAGTTTAGGACAGACTCTCTATGGCTACACCTTC
TRBJ2-5,14,many,TRBD1,TRBV28,CASSAPGQQETQYF,TGTGCCAGCAGTGCCCCGGGACAGCAAGAGACCCAGTACTTC
TRBJ1-4,15,few,-,TRBV12-3/TRBV12-4,CASSSGTLKNEKLFF,TGTGCCAGCAGTTCCGGGACACTAAAAAATGAAAAACTGTTTTTT
TRBJ2-3,12,many,-,TRBV30,CAWEVPGDTQYF,TGTGCCTGGGAGGTCCCGGGAGATACGCAGTATTTT
TRBJ2-7,14,few,-,TRBV4-1,CASSPHRQAYEQYF,TGCGCCAGCAGCCCCCACCGACAGGCCTACGAGCAGTACTTC
TRBJ1-4,14,few,-,TRBV5-1,CASSLTAKSEKLFF,TGCGCCAGCAGCTTGACCGCAAAGAGCGAAAAACTGTTTTTT
TRBJ1-2,15,-,-,TRBV19,CASSIYTATWDGYTF,TGTGCCAGTAGTATATATACGGCGACCTGGGATGGCTACACCTTC
TRBJ1-2,13,many,-,TRBV5-1,CASSLYANYGYTF,TGCGCCAGCAGCTTGTACGCTAACTATGGCTACACCTTC
TRBJ1-5,12,many,TRBD1,TRBV5-6,CASSLTGGPQHF,TGTGCCAGCAGCTTGACAGGGGGGCCCCAGCATTTT
TRBJ2-5,15,many,-,TRBV5-4,CASSLGPPPQETQYF,TGTGCCAGCAGCTTGGGTCCTCCACCACAAGAGACCCAGTACTTC
TRBJ2-1,14,many,-,TRBV11-2,CASSLEGGPNEQFF,TGTGCCAGCAGCCTAGAGGGGGGGCCCAATGAGCAGTTCTTC
TRBJ2-5,14,many,-,TRBV11-2,CASSLGGQQETQYF,TGTGCCAGCAGCTTAGGCGGTCAGCAAGAGACCCAGTACTTC
TRBJ1-1,14,few,TRBD1,TRBV7-3,CASSQGRGSTEAFF,TGTGCCAGCAGCCAAGGCAGGGGGAGCACTGAAGCTTTCTTT
TRBJ2-6,17,many,-,TRBV5-4,CASSPGELGSGANVLTF,TGTGCCAGCAGCCCGGGGGAACTGGGCTCTGGGGCCAACGTCCTGACTTTC
TRBJ2-4,18,-,-,TRBV24-1,CATLRDIGLGGAKNIQYF,TGTGCCACCCTCAGGGACATCGGGTTAGGCGGTGCCAAAAACATTCAGTACTTC
TRBJ2-7,13,-,-,TRBV29-1,CSVIRSLAGEQYF,TGCAGCGTTATAAGATCTCTCGCAGGCGAGCAGTACTTC
TRBJ1-1,13,-,-,TRBV9,CASSYTGNTEAFF,TGTGCCAGCAGTTATACAGGGAACACTGAAGCTTTCTTT
TRBJ2-5,16,many,-,TRBV5-1,CASSNNPRGVRETQYF,TGCGCCAGCAGCAATAACCCCAGGGGTGTTCGAGAGACCCAGTACTTC
TRBJ1-5,12,-,-,TRBV27,CASSRGGQPQHF,TGTGCCAGCAGCCGAGGTGGCCAGCCCCAGCATTTT
TRBJ1-2,15,many,TRBD1,TRBV11-2,CASSPQTGGVYGYTF,TGTGCCAGCAGCCCTCAGACAGGGGGCGTCTATGGCTACACCTTC
TRBJ2-3,15,few,TRBD2,TRBV2,CASSGAGGPGDTQYF,TGTGCCAGCAGCGGAGCGGGGGGGCCGGGAGATACGCAGTATTTT
TRBJ1-2,14,few,TRBD1,TRBV10-3,CAIRKEGASYGYTF,TGTGCCATCAGGAAGGAGGGGGCCAGCTATGGCTACACCTTC
TRBJ2-2,12,many,-,TRBV20-1,CSAAPPNGELFF,TGCAGTGCGGCCCCCCCCAACGGGGAGCTGTTTTTT
TRBJ2-3,15,-,-,TRBV7-9,CASSKRGGPTDTQYF,TGTGCCAGCAGCAAAAGGGGCGGCCCCACAGATACGCAGTATTTT
TRBJ2-2,17,-,-,TRBV10-2,CASSERGSGVNTGELFF,TGCGCCAGCAGTGAGCGTGGTTCGGGGGTAAACACCGGGGAGCTGTTTTTT
TRBJ2-3,18,few,TRBD1,TRBV6-6,CASSSPPIQTGLADTQYF,TGTGCCAGCAGTTCTCCTCCGATCCAGACAGGGCTCGCAGATACGCAGTATTTT
TRBJ2-7,15,few,TRBD1,TRBV12-3/TRBV12-4,CASSFWGQVAYEQYF,TGTGCCAGCAGCTTTTGGGGACAGGTCGCCTACGAGCAGTACTTC
TRBJ2-5,13,few,-,TRBV10-3,CAIRVAEKETQYF,TGTGCCATCAGAGTAGCGGAGAAAGAGACCCAGTACTTC
TRBJ2-7,12,many,TRBD2,TRBV7-2,CASSLLAGGKYF,TGTGCCAGCAGCCTACTAGCGGGAGGGAAGTACTTC
TRBJ2-5,13,many,-,TRBV11-2,CASSFPGGETQYF,TGTGCCAGCAGCTTCCCCGGAGGAGAGACCCAGTACTTC
TRBJ1-1,14,few,-,TRBV3-1,CASSQGGLNTEAFF,TGTGCCAGCAGCCAAGGGGGTCTGAACACTGAAGCTTTCTTT
TRBJ2-5,13,many,-,TRBV4-1,CASSQGPIQTQYF,TGCGCCAGCAGCCAAGGACCTATCCAGACCCAGTACTTC
TRBJ2-6,14,many,-,TRBV5-6,CASSVYFGANVLTF,TGTGCCAGCAGCGTGTACTTTGGGGCCAACGTCCTGACTTTC
TRBJ1-4,15,-,-,TRBV4-1,CASSQTSAGREKLFF,TGCGCCAGCAGCCAAACTTCGGCAGGGCGCGAAAAACTGTTTTTT
TRBJ1-5,12,few,-,TRBV20-1,CSAGQQYQPQHF,TGCAGTGCCGGACAGCAGTATCAGCCCCAGCATTTT
TRBJ1-1,8,many,-,TRBV21-1,CASSKAFF,TGTGCCAGCAGCAAAGCTTTCTTT
TRBJ1-1,13,many,-,TRBV30,CAWSVYEETEAFF,TGTGCCTGGAGTGTCTATGAGGAAACTGAAGCTTTCTTT
TRBJ2-7,15,few,-,TRBV21-1,CASSLPGTRSSEQYF,TGTGCCAGCAGCCTCCCCGGGACTAGATCGTCCGAGCAGTACTTC
TRBJ2-3,16,-,-,TRBV12-3/TRBV12-4,CASSPGANVSTDTQYF,TGTGCCAGCAGCCCAGGGGCTAACGTTAGCACAGATACGCAGTATTTT
TRBJ1-2,15,few,-,TRBV2,CASSPYRDGIYGYTF,TGTGCCAGCAGTCCCTACCGGGACGGAATTTATGGCTACACCTTC
TRBJ2-7,14,many,TRBD1,TRBV5-4,CASSRDRGGLEQYF,TGTGCCAGCAGCCGGGACAGGGGGGGTTTGGAGCAGTACTTC
TRBJ2-7,14,few,TRBD1,TRBV18,CASSPDRGDREQYF,TGTGCCAGCTCACCGGACAGGGGGGACCGCGAGCAGTACTTC